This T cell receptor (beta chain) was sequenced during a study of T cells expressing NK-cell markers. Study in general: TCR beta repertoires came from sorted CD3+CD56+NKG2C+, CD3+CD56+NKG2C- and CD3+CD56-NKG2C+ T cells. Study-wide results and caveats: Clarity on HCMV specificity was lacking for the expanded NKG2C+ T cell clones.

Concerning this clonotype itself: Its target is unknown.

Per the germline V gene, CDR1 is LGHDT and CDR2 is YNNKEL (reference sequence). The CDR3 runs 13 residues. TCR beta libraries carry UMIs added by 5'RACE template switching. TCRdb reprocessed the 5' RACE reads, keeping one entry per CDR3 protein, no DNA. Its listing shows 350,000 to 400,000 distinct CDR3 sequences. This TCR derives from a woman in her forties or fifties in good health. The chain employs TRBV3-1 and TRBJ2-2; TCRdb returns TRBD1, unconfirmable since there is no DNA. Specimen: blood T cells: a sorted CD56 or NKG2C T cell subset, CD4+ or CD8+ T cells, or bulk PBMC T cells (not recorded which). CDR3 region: CASSRGHSGELFF.